This T cell receptor beta chain was captured in a study of OX40 agonist ivuxolimab in advanced cancers. Germline V gene lookup returns CDR1 SEHNR and CDR2 FQNEAQ (reference sequence). The CDR3 consists of 17 residues. With 4 bases clipped from V and 0 bases from J, the junction kept 4 bases outside the gene matches. Produced via immunoSEQ multiplex PCR; TCRdb's table is partial and in-frame only. The sample records 45,000 to 50,000 clones, roughly 90% being singletons. General observations from the study: With doses of 0.1 to 3.0 mg/kg, CD4+ and CD8+ blood T cells had undergone clonal expansion by week 6. Partly responding patients at 0.1-3.0 mg/kg showed some of the smallest clonal expansion.

Note on this clone: Its antigen is unknown.

This specimen consisted of CD4+ or CD8+ T cells sorted from blood, obtained in a trial of the OX40 agonist ivuxolimab. The chain uses TRBV7-9 and TRBJ2-2; 11 bases agree with TRBD2. This TCR derives from an adult with an advanced solid tumor such as melanoma, head and neck, liver or kidney cancer. The CDR3 coding sequence is TGTGCCAGCAGCTCTTTAGCGGGAGGGCCGAACACCGGGGAGCTGTTTTTT. This sequence encodes CASSSLAGGPNTGELFF.